This TCR beta chain is from a study of beta chain features in type 1 diabetes. Expressed TCRB transcripts were sequenced because the entire RNA isolate underwent reverse transcription. Assay: immunoSEQ multiplex PCR; the TCRdb copy retains only in-frame clones and omits some. Of fewer than 110,000 clones in the sample, under 30% were seen once. Germline values: CDR1 SNHLY, CDR2 FYNNEI. The CDR3 has 13 residues. V lost 8 bases to trimming and J lost 13 bases; unmatched junction nucleotides: 13. Based on CD45RO/CCR7/CD25/CD127/CD95/CD27, CD4+ regulatory, stem cell-like memory, naive and central memory cells were sorted. All of the sorted populations showed purity greater than 98%. Study conclusions and caveats: Highly expressing activated T cells could be over-counted with a cDNA template. Sampled from patients, naive, central memory and Treg TCRB repertoires appeared more similar than those sampled from healthy donors. Moderate yet significant TCRB CDR3 shortening was seen in Type 1 diabetes patients in all four CD4+ subsets.

On this clone itself: The antigen remains unidentified.

V gene TRBV2 combines with J gene TRBJ2-1; 8 nucleotides agree with TRBD2. The sequenced material came from central memory CD4+ T cells from blood. This sequence was found in a woman aged 18-29 years with type 1 diabetes. The CDR3 nucleotides are TGTGCCAGCCAAGCGGGAGCTGGGCTGGGACAGTTCTTC. Translation: CASQAGAGLGQFF.